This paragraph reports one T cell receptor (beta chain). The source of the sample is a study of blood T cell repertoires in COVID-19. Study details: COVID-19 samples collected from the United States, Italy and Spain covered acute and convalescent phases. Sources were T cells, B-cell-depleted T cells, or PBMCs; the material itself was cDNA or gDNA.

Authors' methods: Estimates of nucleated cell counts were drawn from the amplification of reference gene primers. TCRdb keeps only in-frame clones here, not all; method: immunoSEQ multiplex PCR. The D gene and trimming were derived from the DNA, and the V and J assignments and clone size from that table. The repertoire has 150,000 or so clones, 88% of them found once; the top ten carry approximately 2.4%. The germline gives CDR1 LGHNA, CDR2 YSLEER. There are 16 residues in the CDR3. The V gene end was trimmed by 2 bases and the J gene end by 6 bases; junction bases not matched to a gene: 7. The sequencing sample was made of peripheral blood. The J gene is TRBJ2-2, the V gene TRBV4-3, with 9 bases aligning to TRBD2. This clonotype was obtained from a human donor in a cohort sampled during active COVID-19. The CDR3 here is CASSQFLAGLAGELFF. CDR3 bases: TGCGCCAGCAGCCAATTCCTAGCGGGGCTCGCCGGGGAGCTGTTTTTT.